The 13 T cell receptor beta chains listed next were all sequenced from one sample in a study of shared clonotypes between healthy human individuals. Here immunoSEQ multiplex PCR was the method, and the copy in TCRdb shows in-frame clones only, minus some. The sample holds some 1 million clones, around 75% seen once. The material sequenced was memory CD4+ T cells sorted from blood. Documented subset: CD45RA-negative fraction. Receptors originate from a young man in good health.

The V and J genes are TRBV5-5 and TRBJ1-1; D possibly corresponds to TRBD1 (6 bases). Germline CDR1 reads SGHKS; CDR2 reads YYEKEE (reference sequence). Trimming left V 2 bases short and J 6 bases short, with 11 bases between. This CDR3 is 13 amino acids long. This chain's CDR3 is CASSLTQGPEAFF. CDR3 in DNA: TGTGCCAGCAGCTTAACACAGGGCCCTGAAGCTTTCTTT.

V usage is TRBV9 and J usage is TRBJ1-3; D unresolved. CDR3 size: 16 residues. Looked up from germline, CDR1 is SGDLS and CDR2 is YYNGEE. V lost 0 bases, J lost 3 bases, and 13 bases lay in between. The CDR3 nucleotides are TGTGCCAGCAGCGTAGCTACGGGAGCCCTTGGAAACACCATATATTTT. It is translated as CASSVATGALGNTIYF.

This clone occurred many times. The V call is TRBV14, the J call TRBJ1-1; TRBD1 matches at 10 bases. This CDR3 contains 17 residues. Germline CDR1 is SGHDN and CDR2 is FVKESK. V was clipped by 0 bases and J by 0 bases; unmatched bases: 4. The CDR3 loop reads CASSQDLGTGVNTEAFF. The CDR3 DNA is TGTGCCAGCAGCCAAGATCTAGGGACAGGGGTGAACACTGAAGCTTTCTTT.

V gene TRBV19 combines with J gene TRBJ1-6, with D hard to call. The V end was cut by 4 bases, the J end by 14 bases, with 12 bases between. Germline CDR1 is LNHDA and CDR2 is SQIVND (reference sequence). The CDR3 is made up of 12 amino acids. DNA for the CDR3: TGTGCCAGTAGTACCTCGATTGGGGCCCTCCACTTT. Translation gives CASSTSIGALHF.

The count of this clone is one. The rearrangement links TRBV19 to TRBJ2-3; D is uncertain. The V gene's germline CDR1 is LNHDA and CDR2 SQIVND (reference sequence). This CDR3 comprises 14 residues. The germline V and J ends were trimmed by 5 bases and 2 bases, with 11 bases remaining between them. This CDR3 is CASSLGRSTDTQYF. CDR3 nucleotide sequence: TGTGCCAGTAGTCTTGGCAGATCCACAGATACGCAGTATTTT.

The CDR3 reads CASSSLGQGGETQYF. For the CDR3, the DNA is TGTGCCAGCAGCTCCCTGGGACAGGGGGGTGAGACCCAGTACTTC. The rearrangement joins TRBV7-8 to TRBJ2-5; TRBD1 matches 11 bases. Trimming removed 4 bases from V and 5 bases from J; junction bases left unmatched: 6. CDR3 length: 15 amino acids. In germline, CDR1 is SGHVS, CDR2 FQNEAQ.

The chain combines TRBV9 with TRBJ2-6, with D possibly being TRBD2 (6 bases). Germline-derived CDR1 and CDR2 are SGDLS and YYNGEE. Trimming removed 4 bases from V and 0 bases from J, with 11 bases in between. The length of the CDR3 is 16 residues. The CDR3 protein is CASSSGLFSGANVLTF. As DNA, the CDR3 is TGTGCCAGCAGCTCGGGACTGTTCTCTGGGGCCAACGTCCTGACTTTC.

The V call is TRBV5-6, the J call TRBJ1-2; possibly TRBD1 for D (5 bases). The CDR3 length is 12 residues. Per germline, CDR1 SGHDT and CDR2 YYEEEE. Trimming removed 4 bases from V and 8 bases from J, with 12 bases in between. The CDR3 region is CASSGSGGGYTF. CDR3 DNA sequence: TGTGCCAGCAGCGGATCGGGGGGAGGCTACACCTTC. Supplemented by reference TRBV5-6 and TRBJ1-2, the full variable domain reads DAGVTQSPTHLIKTRGQQVTLRCSPKSGHDTVSWYQQALGQGPQFIFQYYEEEERQRGNFPDRFSGHQFPNYSSELNVNALLLGDSALYLCASSGSGGGYTFGSGTRLTVV.

This rearrangement joins TRBV7-9 to TRBJ2-7, with D unresolved. V was clipped by 2 bases and J by 2 bases, with 10 bases between them. This CDR3 comprises 14 residues. From germline, CDR1 is SEHNR and CDR2 FQNEAQ (reference sequence). CDR3 in amino acids: CASSLQHLPYEQYF. DNA of the CDR3: TGTGCCAGCAGCTTACAGCATTTACCCTACGAGCAGTACTTC.

This clone showed up just once. The chain combines TRBV4-3 with TRBJ2-1, with TRBD2 identical over 13 bases. Germline V gene data show CDR1 as LGHNA and CDR2 as YSLEER. CDR3 size: 21 residues. J was trimmed by 0 bases and V by 0 bases; bases with no gene match: 11. The DNA for the CDR3 is TGCGCCAGCAGCCAAGATCGGACGACTAGCGGGAGGCGGAGCTCCTACAATGAGCAGTTCTTC. Translated: CASSQDRTTSGRRSSYNEQFF.

The chain carries TRBV6-1 and TRBJ2-3, with 7 bases aligning to TRBD1. Trimming took 6 bases from V and 1 from J; bases not matched to a gene: 4. The germline CDR1 and CDR2 sequences are MNHNS and SASEGT. CDR3 length: 14 residues. The CDR3 sequence: CASSRGFGTDTQYF. In DNA form, the CDR3 reads TGTGCCAGCAGCAGGGGGTTCGGCACAGATACGCAGTATTTT.

This chain connects TRBV5-5 to TRBJ2-7; either TRBD1 or TRBD2 may fit D (6 bases each). The ends were cut back, 0 bases at V and 5 bases at J, with 15 bases in the middle. The CDR3 totals 15 residues. The germline V gene has CDR1 SGHKS and CDR2 YYEKEE (reference sequence). The DNA for the CDR3 is TGTGCCAGCAGCTTGGCGATAGGGGGGCTACACGAGCAGTACTTC. This translates into CASSLAIGGLHEQYF.

The V call is TRBV18, the J call TRBJ2-1; TRBD2 agrees at 8 bases. From germline, CDR1 is KGHSH and CDR2 LQKENI. The CDR3 runs 15 residues. J was trimmed by 9 bases and V by 3 bases; bases with no gene match: 10. The CDR3 nucleotides are TGTGCCAGCTCACCCTCCCCTAGCGGGCAAAGTGAGCAGTTCTTC. It codes for CASSPSPSGQSEQFF.